This T cell receptor beta chain was documented in a study of blood T cell repertoires in COVID-19. Trimming removed 4 bases from V and 7 bases from J, with 10 bases in between. There are 12 residues in the CDR3. Method: immunoSEQ multiplex PCR; TCRdb's copy keeps in-frame clones and lacks some. The table lists roughly 120,000 clones, 76% of them singletons. The source is a woman older than 75 with acute or convalescent COVID-19. The sample comprised peripheral blood. The chain uses TRBV12-3 or TRBV12-4 and TRBJ1-2, with D possibly matching TRBD1 (6 bases). The CDR3 reads CASSSGARGYTF. Here the CDR3 DNA reads TGTGCCAGCAGTTCAGGGGCCCGTGGCTACACCTTC.